A single sample is the source of the 10 T cell receptor beta chains below, sequenced in a study of T cells after yellow fever vaccination. TCRdb processed the 5' RACE reads anew with MiXCR; each CDR3 protein has one entry. The sample holds 280,000 or so distinct CDR3 sequences, about 10% seen once. The sequences come from CD4+ T cells sorted from PBMCs, collected 5 days after the yellow fever booster vaccination. These receptors originate from a man between 18 and 29 years old who received the YFV17D yellow fever vaccine.

This clonotype showed up just a few times. The chain links TRBV11-1 to TRBJ2-7; no firm D call. Germline V gene sequence: CDR1 SGHAT, CDR2 FQDESV (reference sequence). Trimming took 3 bases from V and 2 from J, leaving 11 bases between them. The CDR3 length is 14 residues. CDR3 DNA sequence: TGTGCCAGCAGCTTGGCTGGTAAGGCCTACGAGCAGTACTTC. Translating it yields CASSLAGKAYEQYF.

This clonotype was counted only a few times. This chain's CDR3 is CASSSPWIGIESPLHF. In nucleotides, the CDR3 is TGTGCCAGCAGTAGCCCCTGGATCGGGATTGAGTCACCCCTCCACTTT. The chain is built from TRBV6-6 and TRBJ1-6; D is unclear. This CDR3 contains 16 residues. CDR1 MNHNY and CDR2 SVGAGI come from the germline V gene (reference sequence). V was cut by 5 bases and J by 10 bases, with 21 bases left in between.

This sequence joins TRBV20-1 and TRBJ1-2; D gene ambiguous. Per germline, CDR1 DFQATT and CDR2 SNEGSKA (reference sequence). This CDR3 is 12 amino acids long. With 3 bases removed from V and 2 bases from J, the gap between germline ends came to 7 bases. CDR3 protein: CSASNINYGYTF. In DNA, the CDR3 is TGCAGTGCTAGCAATATCAACTATGGCTACACCTTC.

This clonotype turned up a few times. This sequence joins TRBV20-1 and TRBJ1-1, with no clear D. Germline V gene data show CDR1 as DFQATT and CDR2 as SNEGSKA (reference sequence). This CDR3 has 15 amino acids. V was trimmed by 3 bases and J by 0 bases, leaving 14 bases between them. CDR3 residues: CSARVTQYMNTEAFF. The CDR3 bases are TGCAGTGCTAGGGTGACACAATATATGAACACTGAAGCTTTCTTT.

The chain links TRBV7-9 to TRBJ2-5; TRBD2 is a possible D gene (5 bases). Between the trimmed V and J ends, which lost 4 bases and 7 bases, there was a span of 16 bases. Germline CDR1 is SEHNR and CDR2 is FQNEAQ (reference sequence). This CDR3 has 14 amino acids. The CDR3 DNA reads as TGTGCCAGCAGCTCTAGGGAGCGCGGGTCGACCCAGTACTTC. Translated: CASSSRERGSTQYF.

The sample holds a few counts of this clonotype. The chain couples TRBV7-2 to TRBJ2-7; D is possibly TRBD2 (6 bases). The germline V gene has CDR1 SGHTA and CDR2 FQGNSA. The CDR3 totals 15 residues. The V end was cut by 5 bases, the J end by 5 bases, with 19 bases between. CDR3 amino acids: CASSLRLVGAHEQYF. For the CDR3, the DNA is TGTGCCAGCAGCCTCCGACTAGTTGGTGCCCACGAGCAGTACTTC.

The rearrangement joins TRBV7-2 to TRBJ1-1, with D perhaps TRBD1 (6 bases). In germline, CDR1 is SGHTA, CDR2 FQGNSA. The CDR3 is made up of 14 amino acids. With 5 bases removed from V and 1 base from J, the gap between germline ends came to 11 bases. The DNA of the CDR3 is TGTGCCAGCAGCCTCCGACAGGAGAACACTGAAGCTTTCTTT. Translating it yields CASSLRQENTEAFF.

The sample holds a few counts of this clonotype. The chain employs TRBV29-1 and TRBJ2-7; D remains ambiguous. In germline, CDR1 is SQVTM, CDR2 ANQGSEA. The CDR3 runs to 10 residues. In DNA form, the CDR3 reads TGCGGTGGCCAGTTCTACGAGCAGTACGTC. Its translation: CGGQFYEQYV.

This clonotype was seen repeatedly, ten times or more. The CDR3: CSATSSVSYNEQFF. CDR3 bases: TGCAGTGCTACTAGCTCGGTCTCCTACAATGAGCAGTTCTTC. The chain couples TRBV20-1 to TRBJ2-1; maybe TRBD2 (5 bases). The CDR3 runs to 14 residues. Trimming cost V 4 bases and J 0 bases, with 10 bases left between them. The germline gives CDR1 DFQATT, CDR2 SNEGSKA (reference sequence).

The gene calls are TRBV6-5 and TRBJ2-3, with a possible D match to TRBD1 (5 bases). CDR3 size: 14 residues. Germline CDR1 and CDR2: MNHEY and SVGAGI. The V and J ends lost 4 bases and 3 bases respectively, with 11 bases between them. The CDR3 region has the DNA TGTGCCAGCAGTTTCGCTAAGGGGACAGATACGCAGTATTTT. Its translation: CASSFAKGTDTQYF.